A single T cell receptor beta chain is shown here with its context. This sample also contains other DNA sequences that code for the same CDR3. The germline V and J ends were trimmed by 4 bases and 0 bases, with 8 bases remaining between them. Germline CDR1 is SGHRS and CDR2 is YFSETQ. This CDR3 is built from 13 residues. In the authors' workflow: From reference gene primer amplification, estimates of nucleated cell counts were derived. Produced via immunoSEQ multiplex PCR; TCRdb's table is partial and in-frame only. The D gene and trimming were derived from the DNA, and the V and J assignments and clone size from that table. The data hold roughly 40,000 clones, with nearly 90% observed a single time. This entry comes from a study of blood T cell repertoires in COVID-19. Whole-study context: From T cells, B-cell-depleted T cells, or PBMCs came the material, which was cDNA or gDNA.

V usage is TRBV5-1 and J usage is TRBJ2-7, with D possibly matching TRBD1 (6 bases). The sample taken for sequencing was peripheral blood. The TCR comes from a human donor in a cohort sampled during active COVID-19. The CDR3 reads CASSPDSSYEQYF. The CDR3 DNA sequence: TGCGCCAGCAGCCCGGACAGCTCCTACGAGCAGTACTTC.